The TCR beta chain under discussion was sequenced for a study of blood T cells in healthy people across ages (dated by TCRdb to 2014 to 2015). Context from the whole study: In model experiments, template switching captured roughly one uniquely barcoded TCR beta cDNA molecule for every two T cells. To track age-related changes in TCR beta repertoire diversity, the study relied on deep sequencing normalized with unique cDNA molecular identifiers. Donors were grouped into four age groups: young (average roughly 16 years), middle-aged (around 39), aged (roughly 62) and long-lived (approximately 75). To avoid experimental bias, donors of different ages were distributed randomly across sequencing lanes. Using the same blood draw, the study looked at two additional independent replicas of 1 million unique cDNA reads for two donors, one aged 18 to 29 and the other aged 80 or older.

The method was 5' RACE. The run used an Illumina HiSeq 2500. A second 7 to 11 cycle PCR used a sample-barcoded 5' primer and a J-beta primer mix. Each TCR beta cDNA molecule received a unique molecular identifier from a template-switch 5' adaptor carrying 12 random nucleotides. Each sample yielded at least 2.5 million CDR3-containing paired-end reads. First-strand cDNA was synthesized from all RNA with the Mint cDNA synthesis kit, primed by a TRBC-specific oligonucleotide. Following uracil-DNA glycosylase treatment, all cDNA underwent a first 18-cycle PCR with the universal primers M1SS and BC2_uni_R. For the original study's pipeline: Normalization of each sample was performed by random selection of 1 million high-quality reads, each carrying a distinct molecular identifier. Instead of being binned into consensus sequences, reads with shared molecular identifiers were discarded. CDR3 identification, clonotype clustering and error correction used MiTCR with a Q25 quality threshold and the strictest error-elimination algorithm. Lower-bound total TCR beta diversity was estimated with a nonparametric unseen species model using Euler transformation. TCRdb trimmed the raw reads at Q25, called clones with MiXCR and kept productive beta chains. Rows merge per CDR3 protein into single entries with the most common DNA and genes. For this entry, the V and J calls and clone size follow TCRdb and not the study's own pipeline. The sample has around 1,600,000 distinct CDR3 sequences on record, 42% of them singletons. The top ten clones comprise about 4% of the sample.

On this clonotype itself: This receptor's antigen is unknown. Within one base of it there is no much larger clone, and no base qualities were kept.

Donors were 40 or so systemically healthy Caucasian individuals from Russia aged about 6 to 100 years. About 9.8 milliliters of peripheral blood were drawn from each donor into EDTA-treated Vacutainer tubes. Ficoll-Paque density-gradient centrifugation was used to isolate PBMCs, with at least 6.5 million obtained per sample. Total RNA, at least 6 micrograms per sample, was extracted from PBMCs with Trizol reagent. Naive CD45RAhigh/CD27high T cell percentages were measured by flow cytometry on a PBMC aliquot from every donor. What the authors observed across the whole study: Observed TCR beta diversity correlated strongly with the percentage of naive T cells measured by flow cytometry. Observed TCR beta diversity per million T cells fell roughly linearly with age, and a significant reduction was already apparent by age around 40. The CMV infection status of donors was not known, potentially confounding age-related changes in expanded clonotypes. Compared with the aged group, the long-lived group had more naive CD4+ T cells, fewer expanded clones and increased TCR diversity, a pattern suggesting age selection. Because profiling used bulk unsorted PBMCs, naive and antigen-experienced compartments could not be compared conclusively. Total diversity estimates from one million sequenced T cells were considered lower bounds and underestimates.

Trimming takes 11 bases from V and 6 bases from J, and the germline ends sit 21 bases apart. CDR1 and CDR2, per the germline V gene, are KGHDR and SFDVKD. The CDR3 measures 14 amino acids from cysteine to phenylalanine. The entry retains the CDR3 DNA only, 42 bases that are in frame from base 1. The receptor comes from a young woman in good health. The specimen sequenced was blood. The chain employs TRBV24-1 and TRBJ2-5, with TRBD2 tentatively as D gene (6 bases match). The DNA sequence follows: TGTGCCAAACCGCCGGGGGTCCAAAGGAAGACCCAGTACTTC. Translated, it reads CAKPPGVQRKTQYF.